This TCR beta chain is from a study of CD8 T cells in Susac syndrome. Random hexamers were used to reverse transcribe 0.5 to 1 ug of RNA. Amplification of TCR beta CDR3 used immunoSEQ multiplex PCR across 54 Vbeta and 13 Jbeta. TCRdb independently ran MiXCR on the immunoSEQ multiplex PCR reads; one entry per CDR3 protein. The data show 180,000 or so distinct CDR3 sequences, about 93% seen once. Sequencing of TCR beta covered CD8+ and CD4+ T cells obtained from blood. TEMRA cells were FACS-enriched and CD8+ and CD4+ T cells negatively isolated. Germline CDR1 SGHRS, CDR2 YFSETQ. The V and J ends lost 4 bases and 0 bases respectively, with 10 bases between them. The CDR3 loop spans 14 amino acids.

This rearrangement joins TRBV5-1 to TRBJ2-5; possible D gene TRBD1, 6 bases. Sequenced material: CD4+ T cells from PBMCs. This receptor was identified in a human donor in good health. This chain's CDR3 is CASSPWTDQETQYF. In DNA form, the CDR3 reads TGCGCCAGCAGCCCTTGGACAGACCAAGAGACCCAGTACTTC.